Listed here are 14 T cell receptor beta chains from one sample, sequenced in a study of STAT3 mutations in large granular lymphocyte leukemia. The data were produced by immunoSEQ multiplex PCR, yet TCRdb's version contains in-frame clones alone and is incomplete. The top ten clones hold less than 60% of a sample with 5,000 or so clones, approximately 70% of them seen once. The study's findings and limits: Every T-cell large granular lymphocyte leukemia patient had at least one immunodominant TCR beta clonotype.

No cognate antigen is known for these TCRs. Sequencing input: PBMCs. These receptors all come from a human donor with T large granular lymphocyte leukemia. Some clones in this sample may be carry-over from other donors' samples.

This clone was seen only a few times. The genes are TRBV10-3 and TRBJ2-3; tentatively, D is TRBD1 (6 bases). The V gene's germline CDR1 is ENHRY and CDR2 SYGVKD. The CDR3 totals 14 residues. V was shortened by 8 bases and J by 4 bases, with 16 bases between the two germline ends. The CDR3 DNA reads as TGTGCCATCGGGGCAGGGGAGAGCGCAGATACGCAGTATTTT. The encoded protein is CAIGAGESADTQYF.

The V call is TRBV9, the J call TRBJ2-7; the D is unclear. The CDR3 loop spans 14 amino acids. Germline CDR1 reads SGDLS; CDR2 reads YYNGEE. V was pared by 4 bases and J by 2 bases, with 13 bases between. The CDR3 spells CASSSLDSPYEQYF. CDR3 DNA: TGTGCCAGCAGCTCCCTCGACTCTCCCTACGAGCAGTACTTC.

This clone came up a few times. The chain uses TRBV28 and TRBJ2-7; D possibly uses TRBD1 or TRBD2 (6 bases each). The CDR3 is 17 residues long. V gave up 3 bases and J gave up 5 bases, with 23 bases separating them. Germline CDR1 is MDHEN and CDR2 is SYDVKM. CDR3 protein: CASSLRGSGEIFHEQYF. In nucleotides, the CDR3 is TGTGCCAGCAGTTTGAGGGGGTCGGGAGAAATCTTCCACGAGCAGTACTTC.

The rearrangement joins TRBV25-1 to TRBJ1-2, with no clear D. Germline CDR1 MGHDK, CDR2 SYGVNS. V was cut by 6 bases and J by 4 bases, with 15 bases left in between. The CDR3 is made up of 14 amino acids. The CDR3 DNA sequence: TGTGCCAGCAGAGGAGCGGAGACTTTCTATGGCTACACCTTC. This gives the protein CASRGAETFYGYTF.

There are a few counts of this clone. CDR3 bases: TGTGCCAGCAGCTTCGACTACGCCACAGATACGCAGTATTTT. It specifies CASSFDYATDTQYF. The rearrangement uses TRBV7-9 and TRBJ2-3, with D possibly being TRBD2 (5 bases). The CDR3 has 14 amino acids. Germline-derived CDR1 and CDR2 are SEHNR and FQNEAQ (reference sequence). V lost 3 bases, J lost 2 bases, and 9 bases lay in between.

The chain uses TRBV18 and TRBJ2-6; D is uncertain. The CDR3 has 18 amino acids. CDR1 is KGHSH and CDR2 is LQKENI in the germline V gene. V gave up 2 bases and J gave up 4 bases, with 18 bases separating them. CDR3 sequence: CASSPSRQFKTGANVLTF. Written as DNA, the CDR3 is TGTGCCAGCTCACCATCCAGGCAGTTCAAGACGGGGGCCAACGTCCTGACTTTC.

The rearrangement links TRBV18 to TRBJ2-5; TRBD2 agrees at 8 bases. Looked up from germline, CDR1 is KGHSH and CDR2 is LQKENI. The J segment lost 5 bases and the V segment lost 3 bases, leaving 8 bases of the junction unmatched. The CDR3 is 15 residues long. The CDR3 bases are TGTGCCAGCTCACCGACAGCGGGGGTAGGCGAGACCCAGTACTTC. This gives the protein CASSPTAGVGETQYF.

CDR3 protein: CASSYSRAGELFF. In DNA form, the CDR3 reads TGTGCCAGCAGTTACTCGAGGGCCGGGGAGCTGTTTTTT. The chain recombines TRBV6-5 with TRBJ2-2, with D possibly TRBD2 on 5 matching bases. Germline values: CDR1 MNHEY, CDR2 SVGAGI. The V end was cut by 0 bases, the J end by 6 bases, with 5 bases between. This CDR3 has 13 amino acids.

The chain couples TRBV19 to TRBJ1-2, with TRBD1 as a possible D gene (5 bases). The CDR3 consists of 14 residues. Germline lookup yields CDR1 LNHDA and CDR2 SQIVND (reference sequence). With 7 bases removed from V and 0 bases from J, the gap between germline ends came to 12 bases. CDR3 DNA sequence: TGTGCCAGTACCTTTGGGGGAGCTAACTATGGCTACACCTTC. It yields the protein CASTFGGANYGYTF. The full variable domain, rest sourced from reference TRBV19 and TRBJ1-2, is DGGITQSPKYLFRKEGQNVTLSCEQNLNHDAMYWYRQDPGQGLRLIYYSQIVNDFQKGDIAEGYSVSREKKESFPLTVTSAQKNPTAFYLCASTFGGANYGYTFGSGTRLTVV.

The J gene is TRBJ2-3, the V gene TRBV7-9; D may be TRBD1 (6 bases). This CDR3 comprises 13 residues. Germline lookup yields CDR1 SEHNR and CDR2 FQNEAQ (reference sequence). Trimming took 6 bases from V and 14 from J, leaving 21 bases between them. DNA for the CDR3: TGTGCCAGCAGTCCCGGAACCGGGACAAGATGGTATTTT. Translated, it gives CASSPGTGTRWYF.

The chain uses TRBV7-2 and TRBJ1-5; 7 nucleotides line up with TRBD1. CDR3 size: 15 residues. The trim removed 4 bases at V and 3 bases at J, leaving 6 bases unmatched. The germline gives CDR1 SGHTA, CDR2 FQGNSA. The CDR3: CASSSLGTANQPQHF. CDR3 in DNA: TGTGCCAGCAGCTCCCTCGGGACAGCCAATCAGCCCCAGCATTTT.

The rearrangement links TRBV7-6 to TRBJ1-1; perhaps TRBD1 as D (5 bases). The CDR3 consists of 14 residues. Germline-derived CDR1 and CDR2 are SGHVS and FNYEAQ. V lost 2 bases and J 3 bases, leaving 10 bases between the germline ends. The CDR3 sequence is CASSLRGPDTEAFF. CDR3 DNA sequence: TGTGCCAGCAGCTTAAGGGGACCCGACACTGAAGCTTTCTTT.

The chain is built from TRBV30 and TRBJ2-7; 10 nucleotides align to TRBD1. The trim removed 3 bases at V and 9 bases at J, leaving 11 bases unmatched. This CDR3 contains 14 residues. CDR1 is GTSNPN, CDR2 SVGIG, per germline (reference sequence). For the CDR3, the DNA is TGTGCCTGGAGCAGACAGGGGGCGCTCTCGCCGCAGTACTTC. Protein sequence: CAWSRQGALSPQYF. Full variable domain (remainder filled in from reference TRBV30 and TRBJ2-7): SQTIHQWPATLVQPVGSPLSLECTVEGTSNPNLYWYRQAAGRGLQLLFYSVGIGQISSEVPQNLSASRPQDRQFILSSKKLLLSDSGFYLCAWSRQGALSPQYFGPGTRLTVT.

This clone is medium-sized (0.01 to 0.1%) within its sample. The V gene is TRBV7-9, the J gene TRBJ2-7, with TRBD1 matching 8 bases. The CDR3 loop spans 16 amino acids. Germline trimming cut 3 bases from V and 3 bases from J; bases unmatched to any gene: 10. Germline V CDR1 and CDR2: SEHNR, FQNEAQ (reference sequence). The CDR3 DNA follows: TGTGCCAGCAGCTTCCCCGGACAGGGTGATAACTACGAGCAGTACTTC. Translated: CASSFPGQGDNYEQYF.